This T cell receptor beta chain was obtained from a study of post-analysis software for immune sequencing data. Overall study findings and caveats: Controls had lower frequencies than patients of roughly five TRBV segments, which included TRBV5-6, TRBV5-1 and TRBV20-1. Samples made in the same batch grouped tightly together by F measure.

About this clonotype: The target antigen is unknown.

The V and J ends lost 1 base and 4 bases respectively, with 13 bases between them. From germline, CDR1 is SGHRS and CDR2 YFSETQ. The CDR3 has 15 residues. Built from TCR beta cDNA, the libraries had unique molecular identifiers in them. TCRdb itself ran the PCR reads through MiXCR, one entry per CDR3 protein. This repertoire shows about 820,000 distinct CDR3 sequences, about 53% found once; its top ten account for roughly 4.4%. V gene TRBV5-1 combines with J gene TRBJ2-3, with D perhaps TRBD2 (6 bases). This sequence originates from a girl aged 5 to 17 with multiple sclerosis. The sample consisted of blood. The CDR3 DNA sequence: TGCGCCAGCAGCTTGAAGGCGGGACCCGCAGATACGCAGTATTTT. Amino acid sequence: CASSLKAGPADTQYF.